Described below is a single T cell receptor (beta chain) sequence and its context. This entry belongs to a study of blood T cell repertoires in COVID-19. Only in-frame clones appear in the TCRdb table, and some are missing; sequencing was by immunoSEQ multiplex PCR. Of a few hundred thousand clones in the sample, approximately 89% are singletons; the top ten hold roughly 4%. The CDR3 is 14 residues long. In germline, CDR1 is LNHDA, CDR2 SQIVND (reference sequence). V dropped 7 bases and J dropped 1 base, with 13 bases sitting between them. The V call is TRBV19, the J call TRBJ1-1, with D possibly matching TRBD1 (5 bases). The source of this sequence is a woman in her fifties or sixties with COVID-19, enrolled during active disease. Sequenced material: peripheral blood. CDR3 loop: CASNGGLRNTEAFF. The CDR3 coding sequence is TGTGCCAGTAATGGGGGACTACGGAACACTGAAGCTTTCTTT. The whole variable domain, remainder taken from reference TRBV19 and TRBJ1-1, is DGGITQSPKYLFRKEGQNVTLSCEQNLNHDAMYWYRQDPGQGLRLIYYSQIVNDFQKGDIAEGYSVSREKKESFPLTVTSAQKNPTAFYLCASNGGLRNTEAFFGQGTRLTVV.